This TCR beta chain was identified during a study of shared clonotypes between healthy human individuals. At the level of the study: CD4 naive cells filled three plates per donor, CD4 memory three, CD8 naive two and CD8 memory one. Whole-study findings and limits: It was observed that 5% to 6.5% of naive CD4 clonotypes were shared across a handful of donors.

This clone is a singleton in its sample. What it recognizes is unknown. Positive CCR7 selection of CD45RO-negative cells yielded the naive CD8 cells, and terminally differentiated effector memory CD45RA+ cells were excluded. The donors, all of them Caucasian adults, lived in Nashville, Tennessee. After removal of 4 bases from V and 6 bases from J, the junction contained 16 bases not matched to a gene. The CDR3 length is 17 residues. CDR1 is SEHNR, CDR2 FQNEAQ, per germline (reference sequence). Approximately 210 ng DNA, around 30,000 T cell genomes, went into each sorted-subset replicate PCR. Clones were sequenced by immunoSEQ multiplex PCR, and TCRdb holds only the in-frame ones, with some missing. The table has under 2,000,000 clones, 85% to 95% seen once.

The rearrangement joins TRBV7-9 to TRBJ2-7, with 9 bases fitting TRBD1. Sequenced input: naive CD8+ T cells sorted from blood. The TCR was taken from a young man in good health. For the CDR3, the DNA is TGTGCCAGCAGCTCCTTAGAACCGGGACAGGGTATAGGCGAGCAGTACTTC. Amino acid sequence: CASSSLEPGQGIGEQYF.